A selection of T cell receptor beta chains follows, all from one sample in a study of PD-1 blockade in classical Hodgkin lymphoma. Produced via immunoSEQ multiplex PCR; TCRdb's table is partial and in-frame only. Among approximately 25,000 clones listed, around 80% were seen once. The source was peripheral blood mononuclear cells (PBMCs), collected before the second cycle of nivolumab. The receptors were gathered from a human donor with classical Hodgkin lymphoma. Each CDR3 is given with its conserved first and last residue. The order of the fields is J gene, clone size, D gene, V gene, CDR3 DNA, CDR3 protein. The D gene is left open where the match is weak. Clone size, where shown, is once, few, many, or a class for clones that have expanded.

j_call: TRBJ2-3
clone_size: once
d_call: .
v_call: TRBV6-1
cdr3_nt: TGTGCCACCAGTGATGAGGACTCTACAGATACGCAGTATTTT
cdr3_aa: CATSDEDSTDTQYF

j_call: TRBJ2-3
clone_size: .
d_call: .
v_call: TRBV7-6
cdr3_nt: TGTGCCAGCAGTTTACTTACAGGGAGAGATACGCAGTATTTT
cdr3_aa: CASSLLTGRDTQYF

j_call: TRBJ2-7
clone_size: .
d_call: .
v_call: TRBV6-1
cdr3_nt: TGTGCCAGCAGTGAGAGTACCCCCTACGAGCAGTACTTC
cdr3_aa: CASSESTPYEQYF

j_call: TRBJ2-3
clone_size: .
d_call: TRBD1
v_call: TRBV29-1
cdr3_nt: TGCAGCGTCGATGGGACAGGTGGCCCCACTTCCACAGATACGCAGTATTTT
cdr3_aa: CSVDGTGGPTSTDTQYF

j_call: TRBJ2-7
clone_size: .
d_call: .
v_call: TRBV6-1
cdr3_nt: TGTGCCAGCAGGATCTCCTACGAGCAGTACTTC
cdr3_aa: CASRISYEQYF

j_call: TRBJ1-4
clone_size: .
d_call: .
v_call: TRBV11-2
cdr3_nt: TGTGCCAGCAGCTCACTCCGAGGGCCGTGGGAAAAACTGTTTTTT
cdr3_aa: CASSSLRGPWEKLFF

j_call: TRBJ2-1
clone_size: few
d_call: TRBD2
v_call: TRBV7-2
cdr3_nt: TGTGCCAGCAGCTTTGCGGGAGGGGTATACAATGAGCAGTTCTTC
cdr3_aa: CASSFAGGVYNEQFF

j_call: TRBJ2-2
clone_size: .
d_call: .
v_call: TRBV5-6
cdr3_nt: TGTGCCAGCAGTCCGGACGGGAACACCGGGGAGCTGTTTTTT
cdr3_aa: CASSPDGNTGELFF

j_call: TRBJ2-7
clone_size: .
d_call: TRBD2
v_call: TRBV7-8
cdr3_nt: TGTGCCAGCAGACCTCGTAGCGGGAGCTCCTACGAGCAGTACTTC
cdr3_aa: CASRPRSGSSYEQYF

j_call: TRBJ2-3
clone_size: .
d_call: TRBD2
v_call: TRBV10-1
cdr3_nt: TGCGCCAGCAGTGAGTACGAGCGGGAGGACACAGATACGCAGTATTTT
cdr3_aa: CASSEYEREDTDTQYF

j_call: TRBJ1-2
clone_size: .
d_call: .
v_call: TRBV28
cdr3_nt: TGTGCCAGCGGGACAATTGTCTACACCTTC
cdr3_aa: CASGTIVYTF

j_call: TRBJ1-5
clone_size: .
d_call: TRBD1
v_call: TRBV28
cdr3_nt: TGTGCCAGCAGTTTATGGGTGACAGGGGTCGATCAGCCCCAGCATTTT
cdr3_aa: CASSLWVTGVDQPQHF

j_call: TRBJ2-3
clone_size: .
d_call: TRBD1
v_call: TRBV25-1
cdr3_nt: TGTGCCAGCAGTGATCTCGGGACAGGGGGGCCAGATACGCAGTATTTT
cdr3_aa: CASSDLGTGGPDTQYF

j_call: TRBJ1-2
clone_size: .
d_call: .
v_call: TRBV4-2
cdr3_nt: TGTGCCAGCAGCCAAGATCAGGGCTATGGCTACACCTTC
cdr3_aa: CASSQDQGYGYTF

j_call: TRBJ2-1
clone_size: .
d_call: .
v_call: TRBV20-1
cdr3_nt: TGCAGTGCTAGCGGGAGAAATGAGCAGTTCTTC
cdr3_aa: CSASGRNEQFF

j_call: TRBJ2-3
clone_size: .
d_call: .
v_call: TRBV5-8
cdr3_nt: TGTGCCAGCAGCCACAGGGCAGATACGCAGTATTTT
cdr3_aa: CASSHRADTQYF

j_call: TRBJ2-2
clone_size: .
d_call: TRBD2
v_call: TRBV11-2
cdr3_nt: TGTGCCAGCAGCTTAGGGCGGGAGGTCCGAAGGGCCGGGGAGCTGTTTTTT
cdr3_aa: CASSLGREVRRAGELFF

j_call: TRBJ1-6
clone_size: .
d_call: TRBD1
v_call: TRBV2
cdr3_nt: TGTGCCAGCAGTGAATGGGACAGCAATTCACCCCTCCACTTT
cdr3_aa: CASSEWDSNSPLHF

j_call: TRBJ1-2
clone_size: .
d_call: .
v_call: TRBV7-2
cdr3_nt: TGTGCCAGCAGCTTAATAGCGACGGTGCATGGCTACACCTTC
cdr3_aa: CASSLIATVHGYTF

j_call: TRBJ2-1
clone_size: .
d_call: TRBD2
v_call: TRBV19
cdr3_nt: TGTGCCAGTAGTATTGGGACTAGCGGGAGCAATGAGCAGTTCTTC
cdr3_aa: CASSIGTSGSNEQFF

j_call: TRBJ2-3
clone_size: once
d_call: TRBD1
v_call: TRBV29-1
cdr3_nt: TGCAGCGTTGGCCCTTACTTTGACAGGGTACAAGATACGCAGTATTTT
cdr3_aa: CSVGPYFDRVQDTQYF

j_call: TRBJ1-2
clone_size: .
d_call: .
v_call: TRBV4-1
cdr3_nt: TGCGCCAGCAGCCAACGGACAGAGAACTATGGCTACACCTTC
cdr3_aa: CASSQRTENYGYTF

j_call: TRBJ1-1
clone_size: few
d_call: .
v_call: TRBV5-1
cdr3_nt: TGCGCCAGCAGCTTAAGGACACTTGCGAACACTGAAGCTTTCTTT
cdr3_aa: CASSLRTLANTEAFF

j_call: TRBJ2-3
clone_size: .
d_call: .
v_call: TRBV15
cdr3_nt: TGTGCCACCAGCAGGCCCCGGGGTTCCCAGCGGAGTCGTTGGGATACGCAGTATTTT
cdr3_aa: CATSRPRGSQRSRWDTQYF

j_call: TRBJ2-1
clone_size: .
d_call: TRBD2
v_call: TRBV11-2
cdr3_nt: TGTGCCAGCAGCTTAGTTAGCGGGAGGGCCCATGAGCAGTTCTTC
cdr3_aa: CASSLVSGRAHEQFF

j_call: TRBJ2-1
clone_size: few
d_call: .
v_call: TRBV7-9
cdr3_nt: TGTGCCAGCAGCAAGACTACAGCAGGAGACAATGAGCAGTTCTTC
cdr3_aa: CASSKTTAGDNEQFF

j_call: TRBJ1-1
clone_size: once
d_call: .
v_call: TRBV30
cdr3_nt: TGTGCCTGGAGTGTATGGGGGGCGTTTGAAGCTTTCTTT
cdr3_aa: CAWSVWGAFEAFF

j_call: TRBJ2-3
clone_size: .
d_call: .
v_call: TRBV9
cdr3_nt: TGTGCCAGCAGCGGCGGCAGGGGACAAGATACGCAGTATTTT
cdr3_aa: CASSGGRGQDTQYF

j_call: TRBJ2-5
clone_size: .
d_call: .
v_call: TRBV20-1
cdr3_nt: TGCAGTGCTAGAGGAAAAGAGACCCAGTACTTC
cdr3_aa: CSARGKETQYF